What follows is one TCR beta chain and its context. This specimen belongs to a study of blood T cell repertoires in COVID-19. J gave up 0 bases and V 1 base, and 10 bases lay outside the gene matches. The germline gives CDR1 LGHNA, CDR2 YNFKEQ. The CDR3 length is 18 residues. The protocol was immunoSEQ multiplex PCR, while the TCRdb copy is restricted to in-frame clones and leaves out a portion. Here the sample spans about 84,000 clones, under 85% being singletons. The rearrangement joins TRBV4-2 to TRBJ2-5; 8 nucleotides agree with TRBD1. The source is a woman older than 75 with acute or convalescent COVID-19. The sequenced sample was peripheral blood. DNA for the CDR3: TGTGCCAGCAGCCAAGGCGGAATTCAGGGGGCTTACCAAGAGACCCAGTACTTC. Residues: CASSQGGIQGAYQETQYF.